This TCR beta chain was recovered during a study of cytomegalovirus exposure and HLA in healthy donors. General study findings and limits: A further, later analysis showed that HLA-associated TCR beta chains (compared with equally common others) were more clonally expanded. Later analysis identified a missense DCLRE1C variant that was linked to TCR beta V- and J-gene trimming. When presence/absence was analysed, sequencing depth was taken to be roughly uniform across donors. CMV serostatus was the only immune exposure information that was available.

As for this clone: Its antigen is as yet unknown.

PCR employed 60 Vbeta and 13 Jbeta primers. Produced via immunoSEQ multiplex PCR; TCRdb's table is partial and in-frame only. Among fewer than 120,000 clones listed, 76% were seen once. The V end was cut by 2 bases, the J end by 10 bases, with 11 bases between. Per germline, CDR1 SGHVS and CDR2 FQNEAQ. The CDR3 has 13 amino acids. The rearrangement links TRBV7-8 to TRBJ1-4; D is unclear. This sequence was found in a man aged 25 to 45 in good health and CMV-seropositive. The sequenced sample was PBMCs. The CDR3 nucleotides are TGTGCCAGCAGCTTAATGGCCTCGGGAAAACTGTTTTTT. Amino acid sequence: CASSLMASGKLFF.